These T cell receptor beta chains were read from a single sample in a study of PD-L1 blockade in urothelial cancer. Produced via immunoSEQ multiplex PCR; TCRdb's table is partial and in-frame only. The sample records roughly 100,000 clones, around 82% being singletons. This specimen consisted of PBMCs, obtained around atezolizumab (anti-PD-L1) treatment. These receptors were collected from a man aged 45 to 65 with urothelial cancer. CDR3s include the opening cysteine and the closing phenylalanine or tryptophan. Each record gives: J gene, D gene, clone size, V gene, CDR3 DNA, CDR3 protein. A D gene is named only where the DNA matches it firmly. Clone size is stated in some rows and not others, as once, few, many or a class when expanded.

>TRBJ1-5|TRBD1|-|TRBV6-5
TGTGCCAGCAGAGCTCCGGGACAGGGTAATCAGCCCCAGCATTTT
CASRAPGQGNQPQHF
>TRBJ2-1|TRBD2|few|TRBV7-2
TGTGCCAGCAGCAAGCGGAGCGGGAGAGGGAACAATGAGCAGTTCTTC
CASSKRSGRGNNEQFF
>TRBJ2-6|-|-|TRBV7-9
TGTGCCAGCAGCCCGGGGACATGGTCTGTGGCCAACGTCCTGACTTTC
CASSPGTWSVANVLTF
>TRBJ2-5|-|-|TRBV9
TGTGCCAGCAGCGTCGGCAGCGATGAGACCCAGTACTTC
CASSVGSDETQYF
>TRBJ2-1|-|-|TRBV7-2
TGTGCCAGCAGCCCGGGCTCCTACAATGAGCAGTTCTTC
CASSPGSYNEQFF
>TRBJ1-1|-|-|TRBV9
TGTGCCAGCAGCCCCGGGCGGGAGAACACTGAAGCTTTCTTT
CASSPGRENTEAFF
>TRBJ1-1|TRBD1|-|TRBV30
TGTGCCTGGAGGGGACAGGGGGCGTCGTTCGCTTTCTTT
CAWRGQGASFAFF
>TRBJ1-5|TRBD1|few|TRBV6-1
TGTGCCAGCATCCAGGGGGTCAATCAGCCCCAGCATTTT
CASIQGVNQPQHF
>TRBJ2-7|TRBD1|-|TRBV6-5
TGTGCCAGCAAGCAGGGACAGTTCTCCAGCTACGAGCAGTACTTC
CASKQGQFSSYEQYF
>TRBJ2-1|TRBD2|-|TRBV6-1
TGTGCCAGCAGGACTAGCGGGAGGTTCAATGAGCAGTTCTTC
CASRTSGRFNEQFF
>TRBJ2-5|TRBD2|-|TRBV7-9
TGTGCCACCCGGACTAGCGGGACCCTTGGGCAAGAGACCCAGTACTTC
CATRTSGTLGQETQYF
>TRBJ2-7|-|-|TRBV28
TGTGCCAGCAGGAGGAGTACCTACGAGCAGTACTTC
CASRRSTYEQYF
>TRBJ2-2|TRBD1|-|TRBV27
TGTGCCAGCAAGAGGACAGGGGCGAACACCGGGGAGCTGTTTTTT
CASKRTGANTGELFF
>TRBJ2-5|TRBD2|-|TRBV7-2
TGTGCCAGCAGCTTAGGGTCTAGCGGGGTGGGGGAGACCCAGTACTTC
CASSLGSSGVGETQYF
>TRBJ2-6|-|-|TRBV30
TGTGCCTGGCGAGGGGGCTCTGGGGCCAACGTCCTGACTTTC
CAWRGGSGANVLTF
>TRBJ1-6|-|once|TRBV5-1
TGCGCCAGCAGCTTGGGCGTCGTCGATTCACCCCTCCACTTT
CASSLGVVDSPLHF
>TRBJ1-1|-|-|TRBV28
TGTGCCAGCAGTTTCCTCAGGGTGGGCACTGAAGCTTTCTTT
CASSFLRVGTEAFF
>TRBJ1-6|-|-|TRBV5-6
TGTGCCAGCAGCCTGACAGCTAGCTCCTATAATTCACCCCTCCACTTT
CASSLTASSYNSPLHF
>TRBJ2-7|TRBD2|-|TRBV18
TGTGCCAGCTCACCGATAGCGGGAGGGCCCTCAAACGAGCAGTACTTC
CASSPIAGGPSNEQYF
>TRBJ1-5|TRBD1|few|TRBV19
TGTGCCAGTTCCTCGGGACAGGGACGTCAGCCCCAGCATTTT
CASSSGQGRQPQHF
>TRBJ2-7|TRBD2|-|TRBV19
TGTGCCAGTAGCGAGCGGGGGCACGAGCAGTACTTC
CASSERGHEQYF
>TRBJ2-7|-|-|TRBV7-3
TGTGCCAGCAGCTTGGGACAAGACTCCTACGAGCAGTACTTC
CASSLGQDSYEQYF
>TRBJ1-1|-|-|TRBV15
TGTGCCACCAGCAGACAGGGTCTCTCGGGTGAAGCTTTCTTT
CATSRQGLSGEAFF
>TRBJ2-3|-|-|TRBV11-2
TGTGCCAGCAGCTTAGCCGCGACAGGTGGTACAGATACGCAGTATTTT
CASSLAATGGTDTQYF
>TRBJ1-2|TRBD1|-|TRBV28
TGTGCCAGCCTATCGGGACAGAACTATGGCTACACCTTC
CASLSGQNYGYTF
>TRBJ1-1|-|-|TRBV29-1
TGCAGCGTCCTAGGCGCAGGGTCCACTGAAGCTTTCTTT
CSVLGAGSTEAFF
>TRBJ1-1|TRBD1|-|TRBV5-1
TGCGCCAGCAGCTTGGTGGTGGGATCCGGGACAGGGTCCACTGAAGCTTTCTTT
CASSLVVGSGTGSTEAFF
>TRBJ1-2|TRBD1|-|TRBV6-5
TGTGCCAGCACCTCCCCCGGGACAGCTAACTATGGCTACACCTTC
CASTSPGTANYGYTF
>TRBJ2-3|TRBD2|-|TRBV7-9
TGTGCCAGCAGCTTCCTTGGGACTAGCGGGAGTGCAGATACGCAGTATTTT
CASSFLGTSGSADTQYF
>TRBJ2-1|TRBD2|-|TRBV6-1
TGTGCCAGCAGTGAAAAGTCGCGGCTAGCGGGGATATACAATGAGCAGTTCTTC
CASSEKSRLAGIYNEQFF
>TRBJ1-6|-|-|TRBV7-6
TGTGCCAGCAGCTTAACGGCCGCGGGGCAGTCCAATTCACCCCTCCACTTT
CASSLTAAGQSNSPLHF
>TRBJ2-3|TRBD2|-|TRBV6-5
TGTGCCAGCAGTTACGGCCGGGAGGCCCGAGATACGCAGTATTTT
CASSYGREARDTQYF
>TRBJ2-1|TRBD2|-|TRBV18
TGTGCCAGCTCACGAGCTAGCGGGAGCGGTGAGCAGTTCTTC
CASSRASGSGEQFF
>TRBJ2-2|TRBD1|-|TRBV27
TGTGCCAGCAGTATGTACAGGGGCACCGGGGAGCTGTTTTTT
CASSMYRGTGELFF
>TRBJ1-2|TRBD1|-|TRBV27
TGTGCGACGGCGAGAGGACAGGGGGACCGGGGCTACACCTTC
CATARGQGDRGYTF
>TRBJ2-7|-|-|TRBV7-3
TGTGCCAGCAGCCCGCCAGTGCTAGCGCTAGAAAAGGGTGGGGACGAGCAGTACTTC
CASSPPVLALEKGGDEQYF